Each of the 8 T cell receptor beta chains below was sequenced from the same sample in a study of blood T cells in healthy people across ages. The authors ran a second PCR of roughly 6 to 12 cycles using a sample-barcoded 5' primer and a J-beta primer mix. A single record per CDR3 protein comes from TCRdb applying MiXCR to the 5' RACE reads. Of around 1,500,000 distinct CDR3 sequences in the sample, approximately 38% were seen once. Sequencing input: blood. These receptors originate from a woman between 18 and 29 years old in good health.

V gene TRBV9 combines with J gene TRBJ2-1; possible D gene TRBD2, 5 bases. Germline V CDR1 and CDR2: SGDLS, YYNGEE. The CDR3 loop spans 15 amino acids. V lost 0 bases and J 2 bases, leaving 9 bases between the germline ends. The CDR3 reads CASSVAGNPYNEQFF. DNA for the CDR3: TGTGCCAGCAGCGTAGCGGGAAACCCCTACAATGAGCAGTTCTTC.

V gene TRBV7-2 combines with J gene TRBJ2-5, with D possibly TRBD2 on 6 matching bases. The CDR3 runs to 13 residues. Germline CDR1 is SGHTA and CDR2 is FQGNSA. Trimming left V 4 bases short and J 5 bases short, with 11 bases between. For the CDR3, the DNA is TGTGCCAGCAGCTGGGGGGACGGGGAGACCCAGTACTTC. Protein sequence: CASSWGDGETQYF.

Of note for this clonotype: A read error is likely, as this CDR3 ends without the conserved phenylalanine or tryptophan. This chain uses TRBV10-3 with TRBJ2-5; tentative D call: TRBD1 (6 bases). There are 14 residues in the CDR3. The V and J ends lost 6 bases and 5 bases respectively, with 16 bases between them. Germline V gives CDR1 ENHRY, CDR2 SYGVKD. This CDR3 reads CAISLDSSRETQYS. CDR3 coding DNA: TGTGCCATCAGCCTGGACAGTTCCCGGGAGACCCAGTACTCC.

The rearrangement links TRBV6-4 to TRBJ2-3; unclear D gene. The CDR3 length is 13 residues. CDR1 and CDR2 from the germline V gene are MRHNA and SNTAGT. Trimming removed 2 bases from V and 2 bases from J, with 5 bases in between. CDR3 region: CASSDVLTDTQYF. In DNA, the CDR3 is TGTGCCAGCAGTGACGTCCTCACAGATACGCAGTATTTT.

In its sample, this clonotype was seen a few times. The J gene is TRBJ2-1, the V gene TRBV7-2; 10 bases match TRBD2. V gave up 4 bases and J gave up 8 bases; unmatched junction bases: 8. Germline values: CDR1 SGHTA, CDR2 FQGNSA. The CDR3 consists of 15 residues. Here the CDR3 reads CASSSSGSTRDEQFF. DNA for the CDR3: TGTGCCAGCAGCTCTAGCGGGAGTACCCGGGATGAGCAGTTCTTC.

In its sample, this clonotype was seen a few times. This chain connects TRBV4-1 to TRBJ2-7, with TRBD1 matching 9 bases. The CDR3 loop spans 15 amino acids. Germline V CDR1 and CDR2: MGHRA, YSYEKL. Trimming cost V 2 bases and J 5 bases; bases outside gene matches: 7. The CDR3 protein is CASSQKQGAGNEQYF. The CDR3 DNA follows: TGCGCCAGCAGCCAAAAACAGGGGGCTGGGAACGAGCAGTACTTC.

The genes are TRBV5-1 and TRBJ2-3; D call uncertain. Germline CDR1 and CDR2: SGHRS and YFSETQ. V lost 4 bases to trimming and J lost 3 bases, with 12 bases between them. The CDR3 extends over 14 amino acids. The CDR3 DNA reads TGCGCCAGCAGCATCCCCGCGAGTACAGATACGCAGTATTTT. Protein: CASSIPASTDTQYF. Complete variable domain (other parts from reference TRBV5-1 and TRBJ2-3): KAGVTQTPRYLIKTRGQQVTLSCSPISGHRSVSWYQQTPGQGLQFLFEYFSETQRNKGNFPGRFSGRQFSNSRSEMNVSTLELGDSALYLCASSIPASTDTQYFGPGTRLTVL.

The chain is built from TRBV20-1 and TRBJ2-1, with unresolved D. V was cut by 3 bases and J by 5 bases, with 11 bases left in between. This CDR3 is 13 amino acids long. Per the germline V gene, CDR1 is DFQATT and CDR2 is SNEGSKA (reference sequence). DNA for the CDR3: TGCAGTGCTAGCGGACCAACCCACAATGAGCAGTTCTTC. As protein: CSASGPTHNEQFF.